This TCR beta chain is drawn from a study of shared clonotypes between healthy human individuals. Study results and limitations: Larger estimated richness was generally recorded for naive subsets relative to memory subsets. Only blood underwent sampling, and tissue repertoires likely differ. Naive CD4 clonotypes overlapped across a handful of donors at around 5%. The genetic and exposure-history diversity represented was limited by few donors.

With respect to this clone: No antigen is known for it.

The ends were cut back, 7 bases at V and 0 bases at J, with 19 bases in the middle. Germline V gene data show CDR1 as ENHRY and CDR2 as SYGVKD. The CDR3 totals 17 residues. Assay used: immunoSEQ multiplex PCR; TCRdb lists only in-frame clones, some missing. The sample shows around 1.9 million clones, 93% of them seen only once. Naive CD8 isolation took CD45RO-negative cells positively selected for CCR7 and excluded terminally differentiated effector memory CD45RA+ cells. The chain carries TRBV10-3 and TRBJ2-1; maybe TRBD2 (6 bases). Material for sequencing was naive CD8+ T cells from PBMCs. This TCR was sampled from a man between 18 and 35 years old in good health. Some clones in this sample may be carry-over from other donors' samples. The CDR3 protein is CAIMSERAGSSYNEQFF. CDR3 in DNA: TGTGCCATCATGAGCGAGCGGGCAGGTAGCTCCTACAATGAGCAGTTCTTC.